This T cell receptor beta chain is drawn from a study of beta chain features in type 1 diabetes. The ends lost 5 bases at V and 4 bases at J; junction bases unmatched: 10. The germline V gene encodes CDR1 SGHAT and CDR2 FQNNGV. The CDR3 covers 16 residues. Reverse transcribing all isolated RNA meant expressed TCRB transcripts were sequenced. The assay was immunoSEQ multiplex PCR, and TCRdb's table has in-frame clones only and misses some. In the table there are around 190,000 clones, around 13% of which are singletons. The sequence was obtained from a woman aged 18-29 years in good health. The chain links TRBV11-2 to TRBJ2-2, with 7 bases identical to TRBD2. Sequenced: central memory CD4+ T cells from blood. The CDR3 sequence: CASSTLPSGRTGELFF. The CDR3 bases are TGTGCCAGCAGCACCCTCCCTAGCGGCCGCACCGGGGAGCTGTTTTTT.